The sequence of this TCR beta chain was determined in a study of T-cell memory formation after mild COVID-19. Looked up from germline, CDR1 is SGHNT and CDR2 is YENEEA. The CDR3 covers 13 residues. V lost 3 bases, J lost 4 bases, and 9 bases lay in between. TCRdb reprocessed the 5' RACE reads with MiXCR, giving one entry per CDR3 protein. In the table there are some 100,000 distinct CDR3 sequences, more than 9.5% of which are singletons. This clonotype has only a few counts. The V call is TRBV11-3, the J call TRBJ1-2; a possible D gene is TRBD1 (5 bases). This TCR was sampled from a man younger than 30 who had mild COVID-19 (a few samples of this study predate the infection). Cell type and time point are not known. Sequenced: PBMCs or a T cell subset sorted from them (not recorded which). CDR3 protein: CASSFGGFYGYTF. The CDR3, as DNA: TGTGCCAGCAGCTTTGGGGGGTTCTATGGCTACACCTTC.